The rows below give T cell receptor beta chains drawn from one sample of a study of regulatory and conventional T cells in RAG deficiency. Measured with immunoSEQ multiplex PCR; TCRdb has only the in-frame clones, and not every one. The sample carries over 15,000 clones, roughly 89% recorded once. The data also belong to a second study, concerning regulatory T cells.

What was sequenced was Tregs sorted from blood. The receptors were gathered from a human donor in good health. CDR3s include the opening cysteine and the closing phenylalanine or tryptophan. Each record gives: clone size, J gene, V gene, D gene, CDR3 DNA, CDR3 protein. D genes are given only for firm matches. Expanded clones get a size class; other rows say once, few or many, or leave the size out.

.	TRBJ2-5	TRBV2	.	TGTGCCACTCGGACAGAGAAAGAGACCCAGTACTTC	CATRTEKETQYF
.	TRBJ2-1	TRBV6-1	TRBD2	TGTGCCAGCAGCGAAAGGACTAGCGGGAGCTCCTACAATGAGCAGTTCTTC	CASSERTSGSSYNEQFF
.	TRBJ1-2	TRBV6-1	.	TGTGCCAGCAGTGTAACAGAAACCCTATCTGGCTACACCTTC	CASSVTETLSGYTF
.	TRBJ2-6	TRBV5-1	TRBD2	TGCGCCAGCAGCATAACTAGCGGTCCTGGGGCCAACGTCCTGACTTTC	CASSITSGPGANVLTF
once	TRBJ1-1	TRBV30	.	TGTGCCTGGGCTATTAATGGCATGAACACTGAAGCTTTCTTT	CAWAINGMNTEAFF
.	TRBJ2-2	TRBV6-6	TRBD1	TGTGCCAGCAGACCCGACGGGACAGGGCAAATCGGGGAGCTGTTTTTT	CASRPDGTGQIGELFF
.	TRBJ2-7	TRBV5-1	.	TGCGCCAGCAGCTTTGTGGACACCTCGACCTACGAGCAGTACTTC	CASSFVDTSTYEQYF
.	TRBJ2-6	TRBV18	.	TGTGCCAGCTCACCACCGGGACTTAACTCTGGGGCCAACGTCCTGACTTTC	CASSPPGLNSGANVLTF
.	TRBJ2-7	TRBV6-8	TRBD1	TGTGCCAGCAGTCGTCCGGGACAGGGGGCTTACGAGCAGTACTTC	CASSRPGQGAYEQYF
.	TRBJ1-1	TRBV30	TRBD1	TGTGCCTGGAGTGTAAACAGGGGGCTTTCGTTGGGGATGAACACTGAAGCTTTCTTT	CAWSVNRGLSLGMNTEAFF
.	TRBJ2-7	TRBV7-8	.	TGTGCCAGCAGCTTAGCGGCCACCACCTACGAGCAGTACTTC	CASSLAATTYEQYF
.	TRBJ2-7	TRBV7-2	.	TGTGCCAGCAGCTCCCAATTCGTAACCTACGAGCAGTACTTC	CASSSQFVTYEQYF
.	TRBJ1-2	TRBV18	.	TGTGCCAGCTCCCAACAAGAAGCTAACTATGGCTACACCTTC	CASSQQEANYGYTF
.	TRBJ2-1	TRBV15	TRBD1	TGTGCCACCAGCAGAGGTTGGACAGGTGCGCAGTTCTTC	CATSRGWTGAQFF
.	TRBJ2-3	TRBV15	TRBD1	TGTGCCACCAGCAGAGTACAGGGGCCTACAGGAGATACGCAGTATTTT	CATSRVQGPTGDTQYF
.	TRBJ2-6	TRBV11-3	.	TGTGCCAGCAGTTGGGGGGCCTCGGGCTCTGGGGCCAACGTCCTGACTTTC	CASSWGASGSGANVLTF
.	TRBJ1-4	TRBV2	.	TGTGCCAGCAGTGAACAGGACAAAAATAATGAAAAACTGTTTTTT	CASSEQDKNNEKLFF
few	TRBJ2-1	TRBV30	.	TGTGCCTGGAGTGTCTACAATGAGCAGTTCTTC	CAWSVYNEQFF
.	TRBJ1-4	TRBV19	TRBD1	TGTGCCAGTAGTCAACTCATACAGGGGCCGAGGGGAAATGAAAAACTGTTTTTT	CASSQLIQGPRGNEKLFF
.	TRBJ2-7	TRBV30	TRBD1	TGTGCCTGGAGTAGGGGGCGAACCTACGAGCAGTACTTC	CAWSRGRTYEQYF
.	TRBJ2-3	TRBV30	TRBD1	TGTGCCTGGAGGGACAGGGGGGTAGATACGCAGTATTTT	CAWRDRGVDTQYF
few	TRBJ1-3	TRBV10-3	.	TGTGCCATCAGTGGAAGGGATGGGGACACCATATATTTT	CAISGRDGDTIYF
.	TRBJ1-3	TRBV11-2	.	TGTGCCAGCAGCTCGACCTCTGGAAACACCATATATTTT	CASSSTSGNTIYF
.	TRBJ2-6	TRBV6-5	.	TGTGCCAGCAGTTACTCGAACTCTGGGGCCAACGTCCTGACTTTC	CASSYSNSGANVLTF
.	TRBJ1-6	TRBV7-3	.	TGTGCCAGCTCGTGGAACTATAATTCACCCCTCCACTTT	CASSWNYNSPLHF
.	TRBJ2-1	TRBV19	.	TGTGCCAGTAGTATAGGGTTAGGCTACAATGAGCAGTTCTTC	CASSIGLGYNEQFF
.	TRBJ1-3	TRBV9	.	TGTGCCAGCAGCGTAGCCGCCCTACAGTCCAACTCTGGAAACACCATATATTTT	CASSVAALQSNSGNTIYF